This T cell receptor (beta chain) was identified in a study of naive and memory T cell subsets. Study results and limitations: Possibly reflecting memory cells re-expressing CD45RA, a few larger clonotypes occurred in naive repertoires, especially CD8.

This clonotype has at least ten counts. Its antigen is still unknown. Both TRBC1 and TRBC2 were covered by a beta constant-region primer of two equimolar oligonucleotides. Four rounds of PCR amplified the ligated cDNA using nested alpha and beta constant-region primers plus SP2. TCRdb reprocessed the UMI-ligation and nested PCR reads via MiXCR and lists one record per CDR3 protein. The sample has more than 95,000 distinct CDR3 sequences; roughly 15% are singletons. CMV status came from CD4+ T cell IFNgamma after overnight CMV lysate stimulation of fresh PBMCs. Cells stained for CD3, CD4, CD8, CD45RA, CD27 and viability were sorted into four CD45RA/CD27 subsets. The CDR3 has 14 residues. Deletions cut 3 bases from V and 6 bases from J, with 14 bases between. Germline CDR1 is SGHNT and CDR2 is YYREEE (reference sequence).

The clonotype was recovered from a human donor in good health. The chain joins TRBV5-4 to TRBJ2-3; D call uncertain. The sample taken for sequencing was naive CD8+ T cells from blood. The CDR3 sequence is CASSSDPLPDTQYF. Here the CDR3 DNA reads TGTGCCAGCAGCTCCGACCCCCTACCGGATACGCAGTATTTT.